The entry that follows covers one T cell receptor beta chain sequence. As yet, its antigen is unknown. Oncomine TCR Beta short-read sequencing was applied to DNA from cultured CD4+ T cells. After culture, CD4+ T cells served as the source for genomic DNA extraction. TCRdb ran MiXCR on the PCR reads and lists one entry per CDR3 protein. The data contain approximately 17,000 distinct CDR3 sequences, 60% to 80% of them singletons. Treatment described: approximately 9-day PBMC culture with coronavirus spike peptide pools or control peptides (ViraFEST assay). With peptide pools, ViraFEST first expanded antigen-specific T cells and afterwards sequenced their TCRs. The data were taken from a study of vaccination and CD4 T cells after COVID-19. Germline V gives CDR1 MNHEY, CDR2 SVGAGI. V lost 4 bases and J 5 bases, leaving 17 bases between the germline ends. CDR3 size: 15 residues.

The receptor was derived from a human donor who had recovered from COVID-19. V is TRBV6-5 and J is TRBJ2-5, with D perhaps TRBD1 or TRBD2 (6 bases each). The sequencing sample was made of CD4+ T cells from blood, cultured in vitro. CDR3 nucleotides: TGTGCCAGCAGTTCCCCCGGGGGCCCCTTCGAGACCCAGTACTTC. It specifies CASSSPGGPFETQYF.